This T cell receptor beta chain came from a study of technical replicates of blood from several donors. Clones were read by immunoSEQ multiplex PCR, and TCRdb kept only the in-frame ones, dropping some. The table shows about 84,000 clones, with approximately 97% occurring only once. Trimming cost V 7 bases and J 9 bases; bases outside gene matches: 16. This CDR3 comprises 16 residues. Germline values: CDR1 MRHNA, CDR2 SNTAGT. The rearrangement joins TRBV6-4 to TRBJ1-2; the match to TRBD1 covers 11 bases. The origin of this receptor is a human donor in good health. Sequencing input: T cells isolated from PBMCs. DNA of the CDR3: TGTGCCAGCACTTCATCCCCCGCGGGACAGGGGGTTCGCTACACCTTC. Amino acid sequence: CASTSSPAGQGVRYTF.